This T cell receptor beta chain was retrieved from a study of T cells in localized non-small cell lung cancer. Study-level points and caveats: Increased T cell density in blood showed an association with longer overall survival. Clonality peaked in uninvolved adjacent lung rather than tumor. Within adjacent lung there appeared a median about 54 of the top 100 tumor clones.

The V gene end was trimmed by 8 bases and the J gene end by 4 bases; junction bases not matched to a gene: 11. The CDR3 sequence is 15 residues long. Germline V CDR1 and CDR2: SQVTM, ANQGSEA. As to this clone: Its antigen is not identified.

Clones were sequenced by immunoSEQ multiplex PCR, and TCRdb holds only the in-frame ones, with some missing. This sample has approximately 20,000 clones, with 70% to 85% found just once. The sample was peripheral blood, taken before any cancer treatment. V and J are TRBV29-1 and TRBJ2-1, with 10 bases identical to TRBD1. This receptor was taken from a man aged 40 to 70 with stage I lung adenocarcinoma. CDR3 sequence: CSKSSGTGAYNEQFF. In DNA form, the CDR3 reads TGCAGCAAATCCTCGGGGACAGGGGCTTACAATGAGCAGTTCTTC.